This entry lists 8 T cell receptor beta chains sequenced from one sample in a study of blood T cell repertoires in COVID-19. Some clones are missing from TCRdb's copy, which holds only in-frame ones; the method was immunoSEQ multiplex PCR. The data hold roughly 75,000 clones, with approximately 80% observed a single time. Source material: peripheral blood. The receptors stem from a man aged 50-59 years with COVID-19, enrolled during active disease.

The chain joins TRBV5-6 to TRBJ2-1, with D possibly TRBD2 on 5 matching bases. V was shortened by 1 base and J by 0 bases, with 11 bases between the two germline ends. Germline CDR1 reads SGHDT; CDR2 reads YYEEEE. This CDR3 is built from 16 residues. The CDR3 region has the DNA TGTGCCAGCAGCTTGAAGGTGGGGAGCTCCTACAATGAGCAGTTCTTC. Translation gives CASSLKVGSSYNEQFF.

The chain recombines TRBV30 with TRBJ1-1; D might be TRBD1 (6 bases). The CDR3 is 15 amino acids. Looked up from germline, CDR1 is GTSNPN and CDR2 is SVGIG (reference sequence). The V gene lost 0 bases and the J gene lost 4 bases, with 15 bases spanning the gap. The CDR3 protein is CAWSVVWGRGTEAFF. CDR3 DNA sequence: TGTGCCTGGAGTGTAGTCTGGGGGCGAGGCACTGAAGCTTTCTTT. Combining the CDR3 with reference TRBV30 and TRBJ1-1 gives the whole variable domain SQTIHQWPATLVQPVGSPLSLECTVEGTSNPNLYWYRQAAGRGLQLLFYSVGIGQISSEVPQNLSASRPQDRQFILSSKKLLLSDSGFYLCAWSVVWGRGTEAFFGQGTRLTVV.

The rearrangement links TRBV28 to TRBJ1-1; D not resolved. The CDR3 spans 11 residues. The germline gives CDR1 MDHEN, CDR2 SYDVKM. Trimming pared 5 bases from V and 7 bases from J, leaving 8 bases between. The CDR3 nucleotides read TGTGCCAGCAGTCCAAGAGATGAAGCTTTCTTT. Translated, it gives CASSPRDEAFF.

V gene TRBV7-8 combines with J gene TRBJ2-1; 8 bases agree with TRBD1. The CDR3 is made up of 14 amino acids. Germline-derived CDR1 and CDR2 are SGHVS and FQNEAQ. V trimming: 5 bases; J trimming: 16 bases; junction bases outside the gene matches: 16. CDR3 region: CASSLTGAPLLGFF. CDR3 sequence (DNA): TGTGCCAGCAGCCTGACAGGGGCCCCCCTCCTAGGATTCTTC.

This chain connects TRBV5-1 to TRBJ2-5; D possibly corresponds to TRBD2 (5 bases). This CDR3 has 13 residues. Germline CDR1 SGHRS, CDR2 YFSETQ. V lost 0 bases to trimming and J lost 5 bases, with 8 bases between them. The CDR3 spells CASSLVGVETQYF. In DNA form, the CDR3 reads TGCGCCAGCAGCTTGGTCGGGGTGGAGACCCAGTACTTC.

This clone was found a few times. This chain links TRBV11-2 with TRBJ1-2, with TRBD1 as a possible D gene (5 bases). The V end was cut by 1 base, the J end by 7 bases, with 10 bases between. Germline V gene lookup returns CDR1 SGHAT and CDR2 FQNNGV. This CDR3 has 13 residues. CDR3 DNA sequence: TGTGCCAGCAGCTTAGTAGGGGTACGTGGCTACACCTTC. It specifies CASSLVGVRGYTF.

A few counts support this clone. The chain has TRBV27 and TRBJ2-3, with 7 positions matching TRBD2. With 8 bases clipped from V and 1 base from J, the junction kept 9 bases outside the gene matches. Germline V gene lookup returns CDR1 MNHEY and CDR2 SMNVEV (reference sequence). There are 15 residues in the CDR3. The CDR3 nucleotides read TGTGCCAGCGGACTAGGACTCCCACGCACAGATACGCAGTATTTT. This translates into CASGLGLPRTDTQYF.

The CDR3 nucleotides read TGTGCCAGCAGCTCCCGTAGCTCCTATAATTCACCCCTCCACTTT. Its translation: CASSSRSSYNSPLHF. The rearrangement joins TRBV11-2 to TRBJ1-6; D not resolved. This CDR3 is built from 15 residues. The V end was cut by 4 bases, the J end by 0 bases, with 7 bases between. Germline values: CDR1 SGHAT, CDR2 FQNNGV.